This T cell receptor beta chain emerged from a study of regulatory T cells in long-lasting Graves disease. Arm-PCR with iRepertoire HTBI primers amplified the CDR3 regions for these TCR beta libraries. In TCRdb, the multiplex PCR reads were re-called with MiXCR into one record per CDR3 protein. The sample lists 400,000 to 500,000 distinct CDR3 sequences, around 20% seen once, with 14% in the top ten. Regarding time point: persistent/refractory GD, antithyroid drugs over 5 years with positive TRAb. PBMC RNA was the source of the TCR library. This CDR3 comprises 14 residues. Per germline, CDR1 SGHVS and CDR2 FNYEAQ. Trimming removed 5 bases from V and 3 bases from J, with 11 bases in between.

This chain joins TRBV7-6 and TRBJ1-5, with D maybe TRBD1 (6 bases). The input for sequencing was peripheral blood mononuclear cells (PBMCs), taken when the disease was refractory, from a patient treated with antithyroid drugs. The sequence came from a female donor with Graves disease. CDR3 loop: CASSRGPINQPQHF. CDR3 DNA sequence: TGTGCCAGCAGCCGGGGGCCAATCAATCAGCCCCAGCATTTT.